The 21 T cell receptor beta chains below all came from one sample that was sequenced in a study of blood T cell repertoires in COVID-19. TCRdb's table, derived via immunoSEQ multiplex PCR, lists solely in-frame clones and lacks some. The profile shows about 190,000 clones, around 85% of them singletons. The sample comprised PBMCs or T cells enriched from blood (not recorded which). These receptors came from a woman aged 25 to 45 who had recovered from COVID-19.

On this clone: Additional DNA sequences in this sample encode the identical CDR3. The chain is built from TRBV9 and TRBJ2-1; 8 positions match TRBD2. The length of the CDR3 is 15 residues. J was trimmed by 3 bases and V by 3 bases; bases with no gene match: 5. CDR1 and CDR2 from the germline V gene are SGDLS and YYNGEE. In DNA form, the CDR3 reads TGTGCCAGCAGCGCGTCCGGGACTAGCTACAATGAGCAGTTCTTC. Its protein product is CASSASGTSYNEQFF.

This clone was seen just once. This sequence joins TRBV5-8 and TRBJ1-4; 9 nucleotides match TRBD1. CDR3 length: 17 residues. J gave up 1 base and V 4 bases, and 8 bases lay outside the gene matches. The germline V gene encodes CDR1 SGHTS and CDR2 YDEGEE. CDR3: CASSQGTGLETNEKLFF. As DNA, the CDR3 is TGTGCCAGCAGCCAGGGGACAGGGCTGGAAACTAATGAAAAACTGTTTTTT.

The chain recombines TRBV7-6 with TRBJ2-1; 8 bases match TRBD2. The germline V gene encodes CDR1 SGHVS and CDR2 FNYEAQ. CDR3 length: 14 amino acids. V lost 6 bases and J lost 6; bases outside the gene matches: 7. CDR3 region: CASSPGGLANEQFF. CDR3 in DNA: TGTGCCAGCAGTCCCGGAGGACTAGCCAATGAGCAGTTCTTC.

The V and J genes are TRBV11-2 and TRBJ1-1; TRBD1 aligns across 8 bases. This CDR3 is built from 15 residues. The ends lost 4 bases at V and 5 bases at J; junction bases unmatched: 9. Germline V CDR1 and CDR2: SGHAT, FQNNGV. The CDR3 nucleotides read TGTGCCAGCAGCTCCCTGGACAGGGTTGGGACTGAAGCTTTCTTT. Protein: CASSSLDRVGTEAFF.

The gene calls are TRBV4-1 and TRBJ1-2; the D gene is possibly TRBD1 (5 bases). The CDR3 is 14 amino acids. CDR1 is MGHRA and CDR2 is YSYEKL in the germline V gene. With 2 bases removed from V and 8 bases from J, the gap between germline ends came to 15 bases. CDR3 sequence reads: CASSQTRGGRGYTF. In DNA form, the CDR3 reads TGCGCCAGCAGCCAAACCCGGGGGGGACGGGGCTACACCTTC.

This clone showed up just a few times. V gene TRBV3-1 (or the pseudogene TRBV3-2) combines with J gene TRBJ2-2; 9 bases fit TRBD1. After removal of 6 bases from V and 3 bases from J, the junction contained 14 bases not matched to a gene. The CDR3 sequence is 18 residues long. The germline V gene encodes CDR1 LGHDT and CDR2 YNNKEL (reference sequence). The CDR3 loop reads CASSPQPGQGMYTGELFF. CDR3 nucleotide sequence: TGTGCCAGCAGTCCCCAGCCGGGACAGGGAATGTACACCGGGGAGCTGTTTTTT.

This CDR3 is CASRANTEAFF. CDR3 nucleotides: TGTGCCAGCAGGGCGAACACTGAAGCTTTCTTT. The chain joins TRBV9 to TRBJ1-1; D not resolved. Germline CDR1 SGDLS, CDR2 YYNGEE. Trimming left V 5 bases short and J 1 base short, with 3 bases between. The CDR3 runs 11 residues.

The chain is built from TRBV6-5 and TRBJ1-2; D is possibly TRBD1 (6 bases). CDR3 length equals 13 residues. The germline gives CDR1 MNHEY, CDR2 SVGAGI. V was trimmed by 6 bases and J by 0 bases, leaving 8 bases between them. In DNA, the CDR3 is TGTGCCAGCAGCGGGACAACTAACTATGGCTACACCTTC. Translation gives CASSGTTNYGYTF.

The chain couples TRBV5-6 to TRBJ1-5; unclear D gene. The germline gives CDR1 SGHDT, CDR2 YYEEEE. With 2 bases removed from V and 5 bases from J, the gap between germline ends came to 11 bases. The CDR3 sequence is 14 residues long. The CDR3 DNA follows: TGTGCCAGCAGCTTAGGAGACGGAGATCAGCCCCAGCATTTT. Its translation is CASSLGDGDQPQHF. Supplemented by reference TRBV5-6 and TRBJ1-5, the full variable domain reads DAGVTQSPTHLIKTRGQQVTLRCSPKSGHDTVSWYQQALGQGPQFIFQYYEEEERQRGNFPDRFSGHQFPNYSSELNVNALLLGDSALYLCASSLGDGDQPQHFGDGTRLSIL.

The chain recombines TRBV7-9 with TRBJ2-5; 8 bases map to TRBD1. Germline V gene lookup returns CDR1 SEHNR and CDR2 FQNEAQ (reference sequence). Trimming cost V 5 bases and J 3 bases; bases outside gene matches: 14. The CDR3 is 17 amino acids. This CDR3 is CASSTRTGLMREETQYF. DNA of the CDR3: TGTGCCAGCAGCACCCGGACAGGGCTTATGAGAGAAGAGACCCAGTACTTC.

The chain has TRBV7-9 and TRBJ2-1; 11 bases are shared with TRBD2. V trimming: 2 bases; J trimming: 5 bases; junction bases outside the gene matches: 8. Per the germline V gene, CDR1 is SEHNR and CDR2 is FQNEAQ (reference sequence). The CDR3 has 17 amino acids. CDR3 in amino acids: CASSLTAQLAGDNEQFF. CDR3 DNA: TGTGCCAGCAGCTTAACGGCGCAACTAGCGGGAGACAATGAGCAGTTCTTC.

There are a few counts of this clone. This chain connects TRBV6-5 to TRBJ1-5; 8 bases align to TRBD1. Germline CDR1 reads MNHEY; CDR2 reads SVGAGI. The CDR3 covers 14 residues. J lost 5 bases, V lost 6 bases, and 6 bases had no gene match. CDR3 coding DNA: TGTGCCAGCAGGGACAGGGAAAGTTATCAGCCCCAGCATTTT. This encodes CASRDRESYQPQHF.

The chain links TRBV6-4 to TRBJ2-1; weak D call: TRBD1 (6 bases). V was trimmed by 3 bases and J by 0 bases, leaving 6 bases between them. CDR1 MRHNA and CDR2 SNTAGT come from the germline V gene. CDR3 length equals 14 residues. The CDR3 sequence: CASSEDSSYNEQFF. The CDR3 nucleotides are TGTGCCAGCAGTGAGGACAGCTCCTACAATGAGCAGTTCTTC.

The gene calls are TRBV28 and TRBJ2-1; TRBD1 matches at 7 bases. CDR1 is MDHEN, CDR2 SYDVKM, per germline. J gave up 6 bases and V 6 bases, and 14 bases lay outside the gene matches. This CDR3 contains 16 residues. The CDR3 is CASSPSRTGNFNEQFF. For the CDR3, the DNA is TGTGCCAGCAGCCCCAGTAGGACAGGTAATTTCAATGAGCAGTTCTTC.

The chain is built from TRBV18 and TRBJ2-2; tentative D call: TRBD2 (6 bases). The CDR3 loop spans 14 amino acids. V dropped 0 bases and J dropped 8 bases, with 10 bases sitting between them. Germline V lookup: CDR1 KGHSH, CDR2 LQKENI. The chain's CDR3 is CASSPPAGMGELFF. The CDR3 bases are TGTGCCAGCTCACCACCGGCGGGAATGGGGGAGCTGTTTTTT.

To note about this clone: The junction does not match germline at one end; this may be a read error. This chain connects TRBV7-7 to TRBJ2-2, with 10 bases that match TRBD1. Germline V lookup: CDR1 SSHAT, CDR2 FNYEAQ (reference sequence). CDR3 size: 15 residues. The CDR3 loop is CASSPTGTGAGELFF. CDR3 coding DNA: TGTGCTAGCAGCCCCACCGGGACAGGGGCCGGGGAGCTGTTTTTT.

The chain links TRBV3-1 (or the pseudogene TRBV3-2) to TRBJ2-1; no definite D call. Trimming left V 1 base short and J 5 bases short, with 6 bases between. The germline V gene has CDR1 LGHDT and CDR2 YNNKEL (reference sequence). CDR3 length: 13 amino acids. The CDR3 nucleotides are TGTGCCAGCAGCCAAGTTAGAAACAATGAGCAGTTCTTC. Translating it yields CASSQVRNNEQFF.

CDR3 residues: CASSLVGDRGEQYV. Written as DNA, the CDR3 is TGCGCCAGCAGCTTGGTGGGGGACAGGGGCGAGCAGTACGTC. The V call is TRBV5-1, the J call TRBJ2-7; 10 bases are shared with TRBD1. Germline lookup yields CDR1 SGHRS and CDR2 YFSETQ. The CDR3 sequence is 14 residues long. V lost 0 bases to trimming and J lost 6 bases; unmatched junction nucleotides: 3.

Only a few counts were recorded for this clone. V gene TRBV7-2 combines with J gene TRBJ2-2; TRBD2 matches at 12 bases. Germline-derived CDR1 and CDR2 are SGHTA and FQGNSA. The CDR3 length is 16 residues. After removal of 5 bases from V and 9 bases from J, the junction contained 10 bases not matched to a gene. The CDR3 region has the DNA TGTGCCAGCAGCCCGCTAGCGGGAGGGATTCGCCGGGAGCTGTTTTTT. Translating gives CASSPLAGGIRRELFF.

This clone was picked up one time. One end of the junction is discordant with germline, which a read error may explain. The CDR3 DNA reads TGTGCTAGCAGCTTGCTACGGGGGACCTCTGAGACCCAGTACTTC. Translated, it gives CASSLLRGTSETQYF. The chain carries TRBV7-7 and TRBJ2-5; D is possibly TRBD2 (6 bases). Germline assignment: CDR1 SSHAT and CDR2 FNYEAQ (reference sequence). The CDR3 covers 15 residues.

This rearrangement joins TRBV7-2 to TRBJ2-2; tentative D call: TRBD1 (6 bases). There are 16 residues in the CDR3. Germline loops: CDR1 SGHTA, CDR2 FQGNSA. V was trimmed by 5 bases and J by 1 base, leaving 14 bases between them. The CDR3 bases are TGTGCCAGCAGCCCCGGTGGGGGCTTGAACACCGGGGAGCTGTTTTTT. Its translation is CASSPGGGLNTGELFF. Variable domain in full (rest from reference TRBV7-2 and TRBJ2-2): GAGVSQSPSNKVTEKGKDVELRCDPISGHTALYWYRQSLGQGLEFLIYFQGNSAPDKSGLPSDRFSAERTGGSVSTLTIQRTQQEDSAVYLCASSPGGGLNTGELFFGEGSRLTVL.